This entry lists 28 T cell receptor beta chains sequenced from one sample in a study of CD8+CD57+ T cells in acquired aplastic anemia (dated by TCRdb to about 2018). Sequencing was performed on an Illumina HiSeq 2000. Profiling of TCR beta VDJ combinations and CDR3 sequences used genomic DNA as the template. Through fastp at Q25 and MiXCR, TCRdb rebuilt clones from the public reads, retaining in-frame beta chains. Each record represents a unique CDR3 protein, reported with the most common genes and DNA among its rows. The sample profile shows about 400,000 distinct CDR3 sequences; about two thirds of them were found once. Of the sample, 3% to 5% falls within the top ten clones. Sample: sorted CD4+, CD8+, or CD8+CD57+ T cells (not recorded which) from PBMCs. The receptors were sampled from a human donor in good health, serving as a control.

This clonotype was counted once. The junction does not match germline at one end; this may be a read error. V usage is TRBV9 and J usage is TRBJ1-6; D call uncertain. The CDR3 contains 13 residues. In germline, CDR1 is SGDLS, CDR2 YYNGEE. DNA for the CDR3: TGTGCCAGCAGTCCTAGATATAATTCTCCCCTCACCTTT. This gives the protein CASSPRYNSPLTF.

As to this clonotype: The junction differs from germline at one of its ends, possibly a read error. The chain employs TRBV7-7 and TRBJ2-7, with no clear D. The germline CDR1 and CDR2 sequences are SSHAT and FNYEAQ (reference sequence). The CDR3 covers 14 residues. The CDR3 loop reads CASSRHRLCTETHF. In nucleotides, the CDR3 is TGTGCTAGCAGCCGACATCGCCTGTGCACAGAGACGCACTTC. The full variable domain, completed using reference TRBV7-7 and TRBJ2-7, is GAGVSQSPRYKVTKRGQDVTLRCDPISSHATLYWYQQALGQGPEFLTYFNYEAQPDKSGLPSDRFSAERPEGSISTLTIQRTEQRDSAMYRCASSRHRLCTETHFGPGTRLTVT.

The chain combines TRBV20-1 with TRBJ2-3; no firm D call. The V end lost 4 bases, the J end lost 0 bases, and 20 bases lay between the germline ends. Germline V gene sequence: CDR1 DFQATT, CDR2 SNEGSKA (reference sequence). There are 17 residues in the CDR3. The CDR3 DNA follows: TGCAGTGCTATGTCGTGGGCCACCACCGCTAGCACAGATACGCAGTATTTT. Translating gives CSAMSWATTASTDTQYF.

The CDR3 DNA is TGTGCCTGGAGTGTAGGAGAGCCCCAGCATTTT. Its translation: CAWSVGEPQHF. V usage is TRBV30 and J usage is TRBJ1-5; D not resolved. V was trimmed by 0 bases and J by 8 bases, leaving 5 bases between them. CDR1 and CDR2 from the germline V gene are GTSNPN and SVGIG (reference sequence). The CDR3 is made up of 11 amino acids.

V is TRBV20-1 and J is TRBJ2-1; 13 positions match TRBD2. Germline V gives CDR1 DFQATT, CDR2 SNEGSKA (reference sequence). The CDR3 is made up of 16 amino acids. In DNA form, the CDR3 reads TGCAGCGTTATAACGTCCGGGACTAGCGGGGAAAATGAGCAGTTCTTC. It yields the protein CSVITSGTSGENEQFF.

This clonotype was found many times. CDR3 protein: CASSVGRGGSDTQYF. Written as DNA, the CDR3 is TGTGCCAGCAGCGTCGGACGGGGGGGGTCAGATACGCAGTATTTT. This rearrangement joins TRBV9 to TRBJ2-3, with TRBD2 identical over 8 bases. The V and J ends lost 2 bases and 4 bases, in that order; junction bases with no gene match: 6. This CDR3 spans 15 amino acids. Germline values: CDR1 SGDLS, CDR2 YYNGEE. The full variable domain, completed using reference TRBV9 and TRBJ2-3, is DSGVTQTPKHLITATGQRVTLRCSPRSGDLSVYWYQQSLDQGLQFLIQYYNGEERAKGNILERFSAQQFPDLHSELNLSSLELGDSALYFCASSVGRGGSDTQYFGPGTRLTVL.

About this clonotype: One end of the junction is discordant with germline, which a read error may explain. The rearrangement links TRBV10-1 to TRBJ1-2; 7 bases map to TRBD1. CDR1 is WNHNN, CDR2 SYGVQD, per germline (reference sequence). CDR3 size: 13 residues. The DNA for the CDR3 is TGTACTATCAGGGGGGCCCCTGACTATGGCTACACCTTC. Translation gives CTIRGAPDYGYTF.

This rearrangement joins TRBV7-3 to TRBJ1-2; no definite D call. CDR3 size: 15 residues. CDR1 and CDR2 (germline): SGHTA, FQGTGA. V was cut by 1 base and J by 3 bases, with 12 bases left in between. CDR3 in amino acids: CASSLSGYGDYGYTF. For the CDR3, the DNA is TGTGCCAGCAGCTTAAGTGGTTACGGGGACTATGGCTACACCTTC.

The rearrangement uses TRBV4-3 and TRBJ1-6; weak D call: TRBD1 (6 bases). From germline, CDR1 is LGHNA and CDR2 YSLEER. This CDR3 contains 17 residues. Trimming stripped 3 bases from V and 5 bases from J, with 17 bases between. The CDR3 coding sequence is TGCGCCAGCAGCCAGTACCGCGGGGACACAAATAATTCACCCCTCCACTTT. Translated, it gives CASSQYRGDTNNSPLHF.

The J gene is TRBJ2-7, the V gene TRBV11-3; TRBD2 agrees at 12 bases. Germline assignment: CDR1 SGHNT and CDR2 YENEEA. Trimming removed 5 bases from V and 4 bases from J; junction bases left unmatched: 6. The CDR3 runs 15 residues. The CDR3 sequence: CASSPLTSGGYEQYF. In DNA form, the CDR3 reads TGTGCCAGCAGCCCCTTGACTAGCGGGGGATACGAGCAGTACTTC.

This chain connects TRBV7-8 to TRBJ1-5; D unresolved. With 1 base removed from V and 2 bases from J, the gap between germline ends came to 6 bases. Germline lookup yields CDR1 SGHVS and CDR2 FQNEAQ. The CDR3 has 14 amino acids. The CDR3 reads CASSLERGNQPQHF. CDR3 DNA: TGTGCCAGCAGCTTAGAGAGGGGCAATCAGCCCCAGCATTTT.

This clonotype was observed at least ten times. The chain carries TRBV11-2 and TRBJ1-5; D remains unclear. Germline V CDR1 and CDR2: SGHAT, FQNNGV. V lost 0 bases and J 10 bases, leaving 10 bases between the germline ends. The CDR3 consists of 13 residues. As DNA, the CDR3 is TGTGCCAGCAGCTTAGAACGTTCCAGCCCCCAGCATTTT. It encodes CASSLERSSPQHF.

This clonotype showed up many times. The chain has TRBV29-1 and TRBJ2-7, with D possibly being TRBD1 (5 bases). Looked up from germline, CDR1 is SQVTM and CDR2 is ANQGSEA. The CDR3 is made up of 12 amino acids. Trimming shortened V by 1 base and J by 3 bases, and 7 bases separated the two germline ends. The CDR3 loop is CSVEGRDYEQYF. The CDR3 DNA reads as TGCAGCGTTGAAGGCAGGGACTACGAGCAGTACTTC.

Worth noting for this clonotype: At one boundary the junction diverges from the germline segment, which might be a read error. CDR3 in DNA: TGTGCCAGCAGCACCCAGCAGAGGAAGATCTACGAGTTGTTT. It specifies CASSTQQRKIYELF. This chain joins TRBV7-9 and TRBJ1-1, with D hard to call. Germline assignment: CDR1 SEHNR and CDR2 FQNEAQ (reference sequence). This CDR3 contains 14 residues.

This clonotype was seen a handful of times. The chain joins TRBV3-1 to TRBJ2-1; 8 bases are a match to TRBD2. The ends lost 5 bases at V and 5 bases at J; junction bases unmatched: 11. The CDR3 totals 16 residues. From germline, CDR1 is LGHDT and CDR2 YNNKEL (reference sequence). The CDR3 DNA reads as TGTGCCAGCAGCGTAGAAACGGGGGGGCCACACAATGAGCAGTTCTTC. Protein product: CASSVETGGPHNEQFF.

This clonotype was seen at least ten times. V and J are TRBV7-2 and TRBJ1-2; D perhaps matches TRBD1 (5 bases). Between the trimmed V and J ends, which lost 5 bases and 1 base, there was a span of 20 bases. The CDR3 has 17 residues. Germline values: CDR1 SGHTA, CDR2 FQGNSA. The CDR3 DNA is TGTGCCAGCAGCCGGTTTAGGGACGGAGGGATTAACTATGGCTACACCTTC. It specifies CASSRFRDGGINYGYTF.

As for this clonotype: Germline and junction disagree at one end, which may indicate a read error. The chain recombines TRBV9 with TRBJ2-3, with 10 bases lining up with TRBD2. Germline assignment: CDR1 SGDLS and CDR2 YYNGEE. The CDR3 has 14 residues. The CDR3 here is CASSVSGGAPNTHF. The CDR3 bases are TGTGCCAGCAGCGTAAGCGGGGGGGCCCCGAATACGCATTTT. Using reference TRBV9 and TRBJ2-3 for the parts outside the CDR3, the full variable domain is DSGVTQTPKHLITATGQRVTLRCSPRSGDLSVYWYQQSLDQGLQFLIQYYNGEERAKGNILERFSAQQFPDLHSELNLSSLELGDSALYFCASSVSGGAPNTHFGPGTRLTVL.

A remark on this clonotype: An end of the junction differs from the germline gene, which may be a read error. J is TRBJ2-3 and V is TRBV7-2, with a tentative D call TRBD1 (6 bases). Germline lookup yields CDR1 SGHTA and CDR2 FQGNSA. This CDR3 spans 13 amino acids. The CDR3 region has the DNA TGTGCCAGCAGCTTAGAGAGGACAGATAAAAACATTTTT. Translating it yields CASSLERTDKNIF.

Only a few counts were recorded for this clonotype. This chain joins TRBV18 and TRBJ2-7; D might be TRBD2 (6 bases). This CDR3 is built from 15 residues. V gave up 5 bases and J gave up 3 bases, with 17 bases separating them. The V gene's germline CDR1 is KGHSH and CDR2 LQKENI. The CDR3 nucleotides are TGTGCCAGCTCATCTCCTGGGACTGATGACTACGAGCAGTACTTC. The encoded protein is CASSSPGTDDYEQYF.

This clonotype was detected only a few times. The chain employs TRBV20-1 and TRBJ1-5, with TRBD1 matching over 9 bases. Germline CDR1 DFQATT, CDR2 SNEGSKA (reference sequence). Losses at the gene ends were 5 bases for V and 2 bases for J; bases not matched to a gene: 7. The CDR3 spans 15 residues. The CDR3, as DNA: TGCAGTGCTGCTGGGACAGGGTATGGCAATCAGCCCCAGCATTTT. As protein: CSAAGTGYGNQPQHF.

This chain links TRBV5-1 with TRBJ2-3; D unresolved. This CDR3 spans 21 amino acids. CDR1 is SGHRS and CDR2 is YFSETQ in the germline V gene. With 1 base removed from V and 1 base from J, the gap between germline ends came to 28 bases. The DNA for the CDR3 is TGCGCCAGCAGCTTGTCCATGGGTAATGATAGAGGTAATAGGGGCACAGATACGCAGTATTTT. Protein sequence: CASSLSMGNDRGNRGTDTQYF. The complete variable domain, with remaining parts taken from reference TRBV5-1 and TRBJ2-3, reads KAGVTQTPRYLIKTRGQQVTLSCSPISGHRSVSWYQQTPGQGLQFLFEYFSETQRNKGNFPGRFSGRQFSNSRSEMNVSTLELGDSALYLCASSLSMGNDRGNRGTDTQYFGPGTRLTVL.

This clonotype was observed a few times. The DNA of the CDR3 is TGCAGTGCTAGATTTCCTACAGGGCGGAACACTGAAGCTTTCTTT. Translation: CSARFPTGRNTEAFF. The chain couples TRBV20-1 to TRBJ1-1; D possibly corresponds to TRBD1 (6 bases). The V end was cut by 2 bases, the J end by 1 base, with 14 bases between. Per germline, CDR1 DFQATT and CDR2 SNEGSKA (reference sequence). This CDR3 has 15 residues.

This rearrangement joins TRBV19 to TRBJ1-6, with D possibly matching TRBD1 (5 bases). The germline V and J ends were trimmed by 4 bases and 12 bases, with 25 bases remaining between them. The germline V gene encodes CDR1 LNHDA and CDR2 SQIVND (reference sequence). The CDR3 sequence is 17 residues long. In DNA form, the CDR3 reads TGTGCCAGTAGTACGGGGCAGAAGGGGTTGTTTGGTCAACCCCTCCACTTT. Its translation: CASSTGQKGLFGQPLHF.

The table lists this clonotype with a count of one. Mismatch with germline at one junction end may stem from a read error. The chain uses TRBV7-2 and TRBJ1-6; D is ambiguous. This CDR3 is built from 16 residues. Germline V CDR1 and CDR2: SGHTA, FQGNSA. For the CDR3, the DNA is TGTGCCAGCAGCCCTGACAACGGAGTTGATAACTCACCCCTCCACTTT. It is translated as CASSPDNGVDNSPLHF.

The gene calls are TRBV7-3 and TRBJ2-7; 8 bases align to TRBD2. This CDR3 has 18 amino acids. The trim removed 5 bases at V and 3 bases at J, leaving 18 bases unmatched. In germline, CDR1 is SGHTA, CDR2 FQGTGA. In DNA form, the CDR3 reads TGTGCCAGCAGCCCTTGTGTACTAGCGGAGCGCCTACGCTACGAGCAGTACTTC. It yields the protein CASSPCVLAERLRYEQYF.

This clonotype occurred a few times. This clone may be a read error of a much larger clone one base away. The chain joins TRBV6-2 or TRBV6-3 to TRBJ1-5; D is unclear. Trimming took 6 bases from V and 4 from J, leaving 10 bases between them. CDR3 size: 13 residues. From germline, CDR1 is MNHEY and CDR2 SVGEGT. CDR3 region: CASSAGRNQPQHF. In DNA, the CDR3 is TGTGCCAGCAGCGCCGGCAGAAATCAGCCCCAGCATTTT.

The chain employs TRBV5-1 and TRBJ2-1, with 10 positions matching TRBD1. J was trimmed by 8 bases and V by 4 bases; bases with no gene match: 3. Germline assignment: CDR1 SGHRS and CDR2 YFSETQ. The CDR3 totals 13 residues. CDR3 residues: CASSQGQGYEQFF. The CDR3 DNA sequence: TGCGCCAGCAGCCAGGGACAGGGGTATGAGCAGTTCTTC.

Details on this clonotype: This CDR3 fails to terminate in the conserved phenylalanine or tryptophan, so it likely reflects a read error. Because the CDR3's place on the DNA is in doubt, the DNA is left out and the CDR3 is given as listed by TCRdb. The gene calls are TRBV7-2 and TRBJ1-5. The CDR3 contains 13 residues when both ends are counted. CDR1 and CDR2 from the germline V gene are SGHTA and FQGNSA. The CDR3 is CASSLEGKTYRDP.